Listed below are T cell receptor beta chains from one sample, sequenced in a study of shared clonotypes between healthy human individuals. Clones were read by immunoSEQ multiplex PCR, and TCRdb kept only the in-frame ones, dropping some. The sample records about 450,000 clones, 79% being singletons. Sequenced sample: PBMCs. The source is a woman between 40 and 50 years old in good health. Some clones in this sample may be carry-over from other donors' samples. The CDR3 runs from the conserved cysteine through the conserved F or W. A D gene is named only where the DNA matches it firmly. Clone size is given for some rows only: seen once, a few or many times, or a class if the clone is expanded.

TRBV2	TRBD1	TRBJ1-1	once	TGTGCCAGCAGTGTGACCCAGGGGGCTGGTGAAGCTTTCTTT	CASSVTQGAGEAFF
TRBV15	TRBD2	TRBJ2-4	.	TGTGCCACCAGCAGAGATCCCCTGACTAGCGGGAGGCCCCTATCTATTCAGTACTTC	CATSRDPLTSGRPLSIQYF
TRBV10-3	.	TRBJ2-1	.	TGTGCCATCAGTGAGCCTAGCGCCAGCTCCTACAATGAGCAGTTCTTC	CAISEPSASSYNEQFF
TRBV30	.	TRBJ1-1	.	TGTGCCTGGAGTGTATTAGGTCAGGGTGACACTGAAGCTTTCTTT	CAWSVLGQGDTEAFF
TRBV7-2	.	TRBJ2-3	few	TGTGCCAGCAGCTTAGGGCCAGATACGCAGTATTTT	CASSLGPDTQYF
TRBV5-1	.	TRBJ2-7	.	TGCGCCAGCAGCTTGCGAGCGGGCGCCCCCTACGAGCAGTACTTC	CASSLRAGAPYEQYF
TRBV30	TRBD2	TRBJ2-1	once	TGTGCCTGGAGTGTATTAGCGGGAGATGATGAGCAGTTCTTC	CAWSVLAGDDEQFF
TRBV6-1	.	TRBJ2-2	.	TGTGCCAGCAGTGAATGGGGCAGGAACACCGGGGAGCTGTTTTTT	CASSEWGRNTGELFF
TRBV28	.	TRBJ2-7	many	TGTGCCAGCAGTTTACAGGGAACGAGGTCCTACGAGCAGTACTTC	CASSLQGTRSYEQYF
TRBV7-2	TRBD2	TRBJ2-7	.	TGTGCCAGCAGCTTGGGCGGGAGGGGGTACGAGCAGTACTTC	CASSLGGRGYEQYF
TRBV5-1	TRBD1	TRBJ2-3	.	TGCGCCAGCGTTCTTACAGGGGACACAGATACGCAGTATTTT	CASVLTGDTDTQYF
TRBV5-3	TRBD2	TRBJ2-1	.	TGTGCCAGAAAGCGGGACCGGTCATATGAGCAGTTCTTC	CARKRDRSYEQFF
TRBV9	TRBD1	TRBJ1-2	.	TGTGCCAGCAGCGAGCCCGGGACAGGATATGGCTACACCTTC	CASSEPGTGYGYTF
TRBV19	.	TRBJ1-1	few	TGTGCCAGTAGTCCCGGGATATCCACTGAAGCTTTCTTT	CASSPGISTEAFF
TRBV10-2	TRBD2	TRBJ2-1	once	TGCGCCAGCAGTACGAGACTAGCGGGCAATGAGCAGTTCTTC	CASSTRLAGNEQFF
TRBV14	.	TRBJ2-1	.	TGTGCCAGCAGCCCATTAAACCGGGGACTTCTTCACAATGAGCAGTTCTTC	CASSPLNRGLLHNEQFF
TRBV28	TRBD2	TRBJ2-1	.	TGTGCCAGCAGTTTTGGGACTAGCGGGAGGGGAGTGGTGGACTACAATGAGCAGTTCTTC	CASSFGTSGRGVVDYNEQFF
TRBV10-2	.	TRBJ2-1	many	TGCGCCAGCAGTGAGTCGTATGATGAGCAGTTCTTC	CASSESYDEQFF
TRBV21-1	.	TRBJ2-5	.	TGTGCCAGCAGCAGAAGAGCAAAGGGACAGCCCGAAGAGACCCAGTACTTC	CASSRRAKGQPEETQYF
TRBV6-1	.	TRBJ1-2	.	TGTGCCAGCAGTGAACAATCAGGCTATGGCTACACCTTC	CASSEQSGYGYTF
TRBV6-6	.	TRBJ1-2	.	TGTGCCAGCAGTTACTCGTTGGGGGTTGGCTATGGCTACACCTTC	CASSYSLGVGYGYTF
TRBV6-6	.	TRBJ2-3	.	TGTGCCAGCAGTTTCGAAGGGACCACTTGGGATTTT	CASSFEGTTWDF
TRBV18	TRBD2	TRBJ2-1	.	TGTGCCAGCTCACCAGCCGGCGGGGGGCACTACAATGAGCAGTTCTTC	CASSPAGGGHYNEQFF
TRBV2	.	TRBJ1-2	.	TGTGCCAGCAGGGGGGACCTCATCTATGGCTACACCTTC	CASRGDLIYGYTF
TRBV6-5	.	TRBJ2-1	.	TGTGCCAGCATGCCGGGAGTAGGGTGGAATGAGCAGTTCTTC	CASMPGVGWNEQFF
TRBV4-2	TRBD1	TRBJ1-3	.	TGTGCCAGCAGCCAGATGGACAGGGCTGGAAACACCATATATTTT	CASSQMDRAGNTIYF
TRBV2	.	TRBJ2-7	.	TGTGCCAGCGGATGGGCAGGACTGCACGAGCAGTACTTC	CASGWAGLHEQYF
TRBV28	.	TRBJ1-1	.	TGTGCCAGCACCATACCGTGGAACACTGAAGCTTTCTTT	CASTIPWNTEAFF
TRBV28	TRBD1	TRBJ1-2	.	TGTGCCAGTCAGGGGGCGGTCTATTGCTACACCTTC	CASQGAVYCYTF
TRBV7-6	TRBD1	TRBJ1-1	.	TGTGCCAGCAGCCAGCAGGGGGCGAAGAACACTGAAGCTTTCTTT	CASSQQGAKNTEAFF
TRBV29-1	.	TRBJ2-1	.	TGCAGCGTCTGTACCCGGGACGACTCCTACAATGAGCAGTTCTTC	CSVCTRDDSYNEQFF
TRBV27	.	TRBJ2-7	.	TGTGCCAGCAGTTCCTCCCCCGGTTACGAGCAGTACTTC	CASSSSPGYEQYF
TRBV28	.	TRBJ2-7	.	TGTGCCAGCAGTTTGGAAGCGGTTTCCTACGAGCAGTACTTC	CASSLEAVSYEQYF
TRBV10-3	TRBD1	TRBJ2-7	.	TGTGCCATCAGGGGGGACAGGGGCGCCTACGAGCAGTACTTC	CAIRGDRGAYEQYF
TRBV5-1	.	TRBJ2-5	once	TGCGCCAGCAGCTTGGACATCGGTAGAGAGACCCAGTACTTC	CASSLDIGRETQYF
TRBV27	.	TRBJ2-7	.	TGTGCCAGCAATCAGAAGAGATCCCTAGATGCCTACGAGCAGTACTTC	CASNQKRSLDAYEQYF
TRBV11-3	TRBD2	TRBJ2-1	.	TGTGCCAGCAGCCCAGCGGGAGCCGTCTACAATGAGCAGTTCTTC	CASSPAGAVYNEQFF
TRBV19	.	TRBJ2-3	.	TGTGCCAGTAGTATAACACAGGCCGGTGACACAGATACGCAGTATTTT	CASSITQAGDTDTQYF
TRBV25-1	.	TRBJ2-2	.	TGTGCCAGCAGTGAATCCGACAGGCACAACACCGGGGAGCTGTTTTTT	CASSESDRHNTGELFF
TRBV15	.	TRBJ1-1	.	TGTGCCACCAGCAGAAATACAGGGAGAAACACTGAAGCTTTCTTT	CATSRNTGRNTEAFF
TRBV7-9	.	TRBJ2-3	.	TGTGCCAGCAGCACGGACCCCACAGATACGCAGTATTTT	CASSTDPTDTQYF
TRBV7-8	.	TRBJ2-5	once	TGTGCCAGCAGCCCGGCGGCTAGCGAGGGAGAGACCCAGTACTTC	CASSPAASEGETQYF
TRBV5-1	.	TRBJ2-7	.	TGCGCCAGCAGCTTGACCGCGGGAACCGGGACAAAAGAGCAGTACTTC	CASSLTAGTGTKEQYF
TRBV7-3	.	TRBJ2-3	.	TGTGCCAGCAGCTTATCTGCGGGCACCAGCACAGATACGCAGTATTTT	CASSLSAGTSTDTQYF
TRBV28	TRBD1	TRBJ2-7	.	TGTGCCAGCAGTTTGCCCCGGGGGACAGGGGCTTACGAGCAGTACTTC	CASSLPRGTGAYEQYF
TRBV2	.	TRBJ2-2	few	TGTGCCAGCAGGTACACCGGGGAGCTGTTTTTT	CASRYTGELFF
TRBV28	TRBD1	TRBJ1-2	few	TGTGCCAGCAGTCCCCATGCGACAGGGTGGTCTTTCAATGGCTACACCTTC	CASSPHATGWSFNGYTF
TRBV7-2	.	TRBJ2-2	.	TGTGCCAGCAGCTATAGGGCGGGATTGGCGGCCGGGGAGCTGTTTTTT	CASSYRAGLAAGELFF
TRBV5-1	TRBD2	TRBJ2-7	.	TGCGCCAGCAGCTTTTTTGGGGGTGCGGGAGGGTACGAGCAGTACTTC	CASSFFGGAGGYEQYF
TRBV18	.	TRBJ2-5	many	TGTGCCAGCTCACCACCGGCCCCAGAGGGAGAGACCCAGTACTTC	CASSPPAPEGETQYF
TRBV27	.	TRBJ2-5	.	TGTGCCAGCAGTCGTGGGGGAATGGCGGAATATGAGACCCAGTACTTC	CASSRGGMAEYETQYF
TRBV11-3	TRBD1	TRBJ2-1	.	TGTGCCAGCAGCCCCGGACAGGGTACCTACAATGAGCAGTTCTTC	CASSPGQGTYNEQFF
TRBV6-5	.	TRBJ2-1	.	TGTGCCAGCAGTGGCGGACTGTACAATGAGCAGTTCTTC	CASSGGLYNEQFF
TRBV7-7	.	TRBJ2-7	.	TGTGCTAGCAGCTTCAACGCCGCCCCAGCTTACGAGCAGTACTTC	CASSFNAAPAYEQYF
TRBV27	.	TRBJ1-3	.	TGTGCCAGCAGTCCCCGGGGCACAAACACCATATATTTT	CASSPRGTNTIYF